A selection of T cell receptor beta chains follows, all from one sample in a study of T-cell reconstitution after alpha-beta-depleted transplantation in children. MiXCR was run by TCRdb on the PCR reads, yielding one entry per CDR3 protein. The table lists 610,000 or so distinct CDR3 sequences, about a quarter of them singletons, with about 35% in the top ten. The sequenced sample was PBMCs, obtained before TCRalphabeta/CD19-depleted stem cell transplant. These receptors were taken from a boy under two years old with Wiskott-Aldrich syndrome, due to receive a stem cell transplant. The CDR3 runs from the conserved cysteine through the conserved F or W. D genes are given only for firm matches. Where a row states a size, it is once, few, many or the class of an expanded clone; other rows omit it.

CDR3 length	V gene	J gene	clone size	D gene	CDR3 protein	CDR3 DNA
14	TRBV27	TRBJ2-7	NA	NA	CASSLGTESFEQYF	TGTGCCAGCAGTTTGGGGACCGAGTCATTTGAGCAGTACTTC
15	TRBV2	TRBJ2-2	NA	NA	CASSVPAANTGELFF	TGTGCCAGCAGTGTGCCAGCGGCTAACACCGGGGAGCTGTTTTTT
13	TRBV27	TRBJ1-1	NA	NA	CASSMTENTEAFF	TGTGCCAGCAGTATGACCGAGAACACTGAAGCTTTCTTT
11	TRBV5-1	TRBJ2-7	NA	NA	CASSLEREQYF	TGCGCCAGCAGCTTGGAGCGCGAGCAGTACTTC
13	TRBV29-1	TRBJ2-2	NA	NA	CSARNRAAGELFF	TGCAGCGCTCGCAACAGGGCCGCCGGGGAGCTGTTTTTT
13	TRBV3-1	TRBJ2-7	NA	TRBD1	CASRDRRSYEQYF	TGTGCCAGCAGGGACAGGCGCTCCTACGAGCAGTACTTC
15	TRBV15	TRBJ2-5	few	NA	CATSRAGAPGETQYF	TGTGCCACCAGCAGAGCTGGAGCCCCGGGGGAGACCCAGTACTTC
15	TRBV5-1	TRBJ2-1	few	NA	CASSPDSTVGGEQFF	TGCGCCAGCAGTCCGGACAGCACTGTTGGTGGTGAGCAGTTCTTC
12	TRBV24-1	TRBJ2-5	once	TRBD1	CATLQGKETQYF	TGTGCCACCCTACAGGGGAAAGAGACCCAGTACTTC
12	TRBV29-1	TRBJ1-1	few	NA	CSVEHVRTEAFF	TGCAGCGTTGAACACGTCCGCACTGAAGCTTTCTTT
17	TRBV7-2	TRBJ2-3	NA	TRBD2	CASSLVPAGGGKDTQYF	TGTGCCAGCAGCTTAGTCCCAGCGGGAGGAGGTAAAGATACGCAGTATTTT
17	TRBV27	TRBJ2-2	NA	TRBD1	CASSLSSVTGVTGELFF	TGTGCCAGCAGTTTATCTTCGGTCACAGGGGTAACCGGGGAGCTGTTTTTT
15	TRBV5-6	TRBJ1-2	NA	NA	CASSSPGRLSEAYTF	TGTGCCAGCAGCTCTCCGGGACGGTTATCTGAGGCCTACACCTTC
14	TRBV10-3	TRBJ1-6	NA	TRBD1	CAIGRQGNNSPLHF	TGTGCCATCGGTAGACAGGGAAATAATTCACCCCTCCACTTT
14	TRBV20-1	TRBJ2-7	few	TRBD2	CSARPGLAGYEQYF	TGCAGTGCTAGGCCGGGACTAGCGGGCTACGAGCAGTACTTC
14	TRBV20-1	TRBJ1-3	NA	NA	CSASLVGSGNTIYF	TGCAGTGCTAGTTTGGTGGGCTCTGGAAACACCATATATTTT
16	TRBV7-2	TRBJ2-1	NA	TRBD2	CASSFPTSGGDNEQFF	TGTGCCAGCAGCTTCCCGACTAGCGGGGGGGACAATGAGCAGTTCTTC
16	TRBV27	TRBJ2-1	NA	TRBD2	CASSLSLAGGRNEQFF	TGTGCCAGCAGTTTGAGCCTAGCGGGAGGTCGCAATGAGCAGTTCTTC
13	TRBV7-7	TRBJ2-1	NA	NA	CASSLSEGNEQFF	TGTGCCAGCAGCTTATCTGAGGGGAATGAGCAGTTCTTC
16	TRBV7-2	TRBJ1-2	NA	NA	CASSGGAEGPQIDYTF	TGTGCCAGCAGCGGAGGCGCGGAAGGTCCACAAATCGACTACACCTTC
15	TRBV12-3/TRBV12-4	TRBJ2-7	NA	NA	CASTPDGGRPYEQYF	TGTGCCAGCACCCCTGATGGGGGCCGGCCATACGAGCAGTACTTC
16	TRBV5-1	TRBJ2-2	NA	TRBD2	CASSLNVASGRWELFF	TGCGCCAGCAGCTTGAACGTGGCTAGCGGGAGGTGGGAGCTGTTTTTT
14	TRBV5-1	TRBJ2-1	NA	TRBD1	CASSLAGTDNEQFF	TGCGCCAGCAGCTTGGCCGGGACAGACAATGAGCAGTTCTTC
15	TRBV5-1	TRBJ2-5	few	NA	CASSLAGKGKETQYF	TGCGCCAGCAGTTTGGCAGGGAAGGGGAAGGAGACCCAGTACTTC
13	TRBV28	TRBJ1-4	NA	NA	CASSLAPQEKLFF	TGTGCCAGCAGTTTAGCCCCCCAGGAAAAACTGTTTTTT
13	TRBV7-2	TRBJ2-7	NA	NA	CASSLAGYYEQYF	TGTGCCAGCAGCTTAGCGGGGTACTACGAGCAGTACTTC
14	TRBV19	TRBJ2-7	NA	NA	CASSIRHELYEQYF	TGTGCCAGTAGTATACGACACGAACTCTACGAGCAGTACTTC
13	TRBV20-1	TRBJ2-1	NA	TRBD1	CSAPGQYRNEQFF	TGCAGCGCACCGGGACAGTACCGCAATGAGCAGTTCTTC
16	TRBV7-9	TRBJ2-3	once	TRBD2	CASSHKASGSWDTQYF	TGTGCCAGCAGCCACAAGGCTAGCGGGAGTTGGGATACGCAGTATTTT
11	TRBV29-1	TRBJ2-7	few	NA	CSVAGRNEQYF	TGCAGCGTCGCGGGACGAAACGAGCAGTACTTC
12	TRBV20-1	TRBJ2-7	few	NA	CSASLAFGEQYF	TGCAGTGCTAGTCTGGCGTTCGGCGAGCAGTACTTC
11	TRBV20-1	TRBJ1-1	NA	NA	CRGSGGTEAFF	TGCAGGGGTTCCGGAGGTACTGAAGCTTTCTTT
18	TRBV6-4	TRBJ2-1	NA	TRBD2	CASSDRGLAGPNYNEQFF	TGTGCCAGCAGTGACCGGGGACTAGCGGGACCAAACTACAATGAGCAGTTCTTC
12	TRBV6-5	TRBJ2-2	many	NA	CASSSRTGELFF	TGTGCCAGCAGTTCCCGGACCGGGGAGCTGTTTTTT
16	TRBV27	TRBJ1-5	NA	NA	CASSSLLWQGNQPQHF	TGTGCCAGCAGTTCGCTTCTCTGGCAGGGGAATCAGCCCCAGCATTTT
13	TRBV24-1	TRBJ2-1	many	NA	CATSGDSYNEQFF	TGTGCCACCAGTGGTGACTCATACAATGAGCAGTTCTTC
15	TRBV5-1	TRBJ2-1	NA	TRBD2	CASSLETSGRNEQFF	TGCGCCAGCAGCTTGGAAACTAGCGGGAGGAATGAGCAGTTCTTC
17	TRBV28	TRBJ2-5	NA	TRBD2	CASSLRGRTSALETQYF	TGTGCCAGCAGTTTAAGAGGCCGGACTAGCGCATTAGAGACCCAGTACTTC
13	TRBV20-1	TRBJ1-4	NA	NA	CSARARIHEKLFF	TGCAGTGCTAGAGCCAGGATCCATGAAAAACTGTTTTTT
14	TRBV7-8	TRBJ2-7	NA	NA	CASSLAQTRYEQYF	TGTGCCAGCAGCTTAGCCCAAACTCGCTACGAGCAGTACTTC